This T cell receptor beta chain originates from a study of CD8+ T cells in alopecia areata (dated by TCRdb to 2016 to 2019). In the study overall: Treated patients were enrolled in an open-label pilot trial of oral tofacitinib, 5 to 10 mg twice daily, for moderate-to-severe alopecia areata. Patients received tofacitinib for 6 to 18 months and were then followed off drug for 6 months to check for delayed response and recurrence. For the treated patients, the SALT score, which quantifies what percentage of scalp surface area is affected, served as the measure of disease severity. Human TCRbeta sequencing covered scalp tissue and sorted CD4+ and CD8+ peripheral blood T cells from patchy and totalis/universalis alopecia areata patients and healthy controls. RNA was extracted with the PAXgene miRNA kit for fixed scalp, the miRNeasy kit for PBMCs, and the RNeasy kit for mouse skin. The study used high-throughput TCRbeta sequencing to examine T cell clonal expansion in alopecia areata, in both the C3H/HeJ mouse model and human patients. Scalp clonality was compared across normal scalp (n=4), patchy alopecia areata scalp (n=8), and alopecia totalis/universalis scalp (n=8). TCRbeta CDR3 regions were amplified by immunoSEQ multiplex PCR using 35 Vbeta forward and 13 Jbeta reverse primers. Biopsies were taken from tofacitinib-treated patients at baseline and again at 4 and 24 weeks into treatment, and several of those patients also had a later scalp biopsy. Overall study results and their limits: The treated cohort was small, with a single nonresponder, so links between baseline CD8+ expansion and response need larger studies. Shared TCR sequences between patients were less evident than in mice, which may be partly attributable to HLA diversity in the patient population. Higher clonality and more expanded CD8+ clones were observed in lesional scalp than in normal scalp, particularly in alopecia totalis/universalis, a finding suggestive of antigenic drive. Scalp TCR repertoire analysis is complicated because resident alphabeta T cells in normal human skin are also sequenced, whereas mouse skin is dominated by gammadelta T cells. During tofacitinib treatment, many expanded lesional clones stuck around in both scalp and blood, and this persistence may partly explain why relapse happens after treatment is stopped. With tofacitinib, both scalp clonality and the number of expanded CD8+ clones among the top 100 scalp clones went down significantly.

This specimen's treatment or condition label, per the study, means: oral pan-JAK inhibitor, 5-10 mg twice daily. Lesional scalp punch biopsies and peripheral blood were collected from alopecia areata patients. PBMCs were isolated by density centrifugation and stained for CD3, CD4 and CD8, and CD4+ and CD8+ T cells were sorted on a FACSAria. Trimmed from V: 5 bases; trimmed from J: 5 bases; junction bases lacking a gene match: 8. From the cysteine through the phenylalanine, the CDR3 covers 14 amino acids. Only the CDR3 DNA stays, 42 bases, in frame from base 1. As encoded in the germline V gene, CDR1 is MNHEY while CDR2 is SVGAGI. The method behind the library was the immunoSEQ multiplex PCR assay. RNA was extracted from all samples and reverse transcribed into cDNA, which served as template for TCR sequencing. SuperScript III was used for first-strand cDNA synthesis, primed with a 2:1 mix of oligo-dT and random hexamers. A synthetic immune receptor repertoire was used to gauge amplification bias, and whatever bias remained was removed computationally. In the original analysis: Raw reads were preprocessed to remove errors, and CDR3 was defined according to IMGT conventions as the region from the conserved cysteine to phenylalanine. Clonality was calculated as 1 minus Shannon entropy normalized by log2 of the number of productive unique TCRs. Scalp TCRbeta sequences were cross-referenced with sorted blood CD4 and CD8 repertoires so that the CD4 or CD8 identity of scalp clones could be inferred. The table comes from immuneACCESS by way of TCRdb, which keeps in-frame sequences with V and J called. Part of the clones is missing from these tables; in studies checked, under half for an unresolved V gene and the rest for unknown reasons. V, J and clone size reflect that table, while D and trimming were determined from the DNA. The sample records fewer than 250,000 clones, 40% to 55% of which are singletons. The ten largest clones add up to roughly 2.6% of the sample.

As regards this clone: What this receptor recognizes is not known. Base qualities are missing; no much larger clone stands one base away.

The sample here was CD4+ T cells sorted from blood, taken at roughly week 36, from a patient treated with tofacitinib. The receptor comes from a human donor with alopecia areata. The V gene is TRBV6-5 and the J gene is TRBJ1-1, with 7 middle bases fitting TRBD1. The encoded CDR3 is CASSLTGTVTEAFF. The DNA sequence is TGTGCCAGCAGTCTTACCGGGACAGTTACTGAAGCTTTCTTT.